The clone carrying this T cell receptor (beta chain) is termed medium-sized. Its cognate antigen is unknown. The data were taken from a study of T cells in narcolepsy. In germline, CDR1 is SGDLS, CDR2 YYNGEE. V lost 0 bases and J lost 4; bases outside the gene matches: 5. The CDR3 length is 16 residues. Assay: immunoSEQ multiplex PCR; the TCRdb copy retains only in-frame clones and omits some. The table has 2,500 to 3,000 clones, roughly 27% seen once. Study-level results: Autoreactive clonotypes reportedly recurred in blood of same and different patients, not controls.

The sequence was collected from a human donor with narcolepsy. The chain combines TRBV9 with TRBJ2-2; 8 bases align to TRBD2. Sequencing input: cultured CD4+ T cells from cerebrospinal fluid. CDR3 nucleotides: TGTGCCAGCAGCGTAGTAAGCGGGGGTAGCACCGGGGAGCTGTTTTTT. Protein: CASSVVSGGSTGELFF.